The sequence of this T cell receptor (beta chain) was determined in a study of siplizumab effects on memory and regulatory T cells. Study in general: With siplizumab at 0.75 to 1 ug/mL or without drug, mixed lymphocyte reactions were set up in pairs.

Libraries were prepared by immunoSEQ multiplex PCR; TCRdb keeps only in-frame clonotypes and omits some of them. The data hold around 18,000 clones, with around 42% observed a single time. Germline V lookup: CDR1 LGHNA, CDR2 YSLEER. V dropped 2 bases and J dropped 7; count of bases not matched to a gene: 10. This CDR3 is built from 16 residues. About this clone itself: Its specificity is not known.

Coculture of mixed lymphocyte reaction cells was performed at 37°C for five to six days. Study-wide results and caveats: In controls, about 28% of mappable alloreactive CD4+ clones were Treg-derived on average, versus about 69% with siplizumab. Unstimulated subsets accounted for the mapping of only a minor share of the clones that were alloreactive. Among sequences traceable to unstimulated CD4+ memory cells, alloreactive ones were significantly reduced by siplizumab.

The chain recombines TRBV4-3 with TRBJ2-1, with 8 bases matching TRBD1. The receptor was isolated from a human donor in good health; the cells came from an allogeneic mixed lymphocyte reaction. Material for sequencing was CFSE-low (dividing) CD4+ T cells sorted from an allogeneic mixed lymphocyte reaction. The CDR3 nucleotides are TGCGCCAGCAGCCAAACCCCGGACAGGGCGAAAAATGAGCAGTTCTTC. Its protein is CASSQTPDRAKNEQFF.